Listed below are T cell receptor beta chains from one sample, sequenced in a study of blood T cells in healthy people across ages. Each CDR3 protein is one row after TCRdb ran MiXCR on the 5' RACE reads. This table holds 1.5 million to 1.9 million distinct CDR3 sequences, approximately 39% found once. Sequences were obtained from blood. Source of these receptors: a woman between 18 and 30 years old in good health. CDR3s leave out the opening cysteine and the closing phenylalanine or tryptophan. Each record gives: V gene, J gene, CDR3 protein.

>TRBV5-1|TRBJ2-1
ASSSIGANEQF
>TRBV15|TRBJ2-1
ATSKGTLSHNGQF
>TRBV6-5|TRBJ1-6
ASSFPNSPLH
>TRBV12-3/TRBV12-4|TRBJ1-4
ASSLAGGSEKLF
>TRBV20-1|TRBJ2-7
SAPTSGSSYEQY
>TRBV7-2|TRBJ2-5
ASSLITGGQETQY
>TRBV7-9|TRBJ1-4
ASSLARGQGPYYNEKLF
>TRBV7-9|TRBJ2-1
ASSKLASSYNEQF
>TRBV29-1|TRBJ1-2
SVESEGTGGYT
>TRBV11-2|NA
ASSPIARTGVYEQY
>TRBV12-3/TRBV12-4|TRBJ2-1
ASSSTVSSYNEQF
>TRBV7-2|TRBJ2-7
ASSVQVEYEQY
>TRBV7-2|TRBJ2-5
ASSLVLAGGKETQY
>TRBV10-3|TRBJ1-3
AISFYSGRAGNTIY
>TRBV4-1|TRBJ1-5
ASSQTQPNQPQH
>TRBV27|TRBJ2-7
ASSRGPNFYEQY
>TRBV29-1|TRBJ1-1
SVGGLRMNTEAF
>TRBV7-9|TRBJ1-2
ASSPPAGYT
>TRBV6-1|TRBJ1-1
ASPKRTDTEAF
>TRBV20-1|TRBJ1-5
SARDFRGLNQPQH
>TRBV12-3/TRBV12-4|TRBJ1-1
ASSLHSPVSEAF
>TRBV29-1|TRBJ2-1
SPAPEYNEQF
>TRBV4-1|NA
ASGIAGGRNNEQY
>TRBV3-1|TRBJ1-1
ASSQDLVIAGEAF
>TRBV28|TRBJ2-5
ASSFARETQY
>TRBV4-3|TRBJ2-1
ASSRQTSAAYNEQF
>TRBV6-5|TRBJ2-5
ASSPSRGLGETQY
>TRBV12-3/TRBV12-4|TRBJ2-2
ANQLGTSTGELF
>TRBV20-1|TRBJ2-5
SVTIGGAAAYQETQY
>TRBV18|TRBJ1-2
ASSPRTALGYGYT
>TRBV10-3|TRBJ2-7
AISDGSSAHEQY
>TRBV27|TRBJ1-1
ASSLGTAAF
>TRBV6-2/TRBV6-3|TRBJ1-5
ATDRDRNQPQH
>TRBV20-1|TRBJ2-2
SAAQGVGELF
>TRBV10-3|TRBJ1-1
AISDGKGKNEAF
>TRBV29-1|TRBJ1-2
SVVPDSLATGYT
>TRBV12-3/TRBV12-4|TRBJ2-5
ASSLYSREETQY
>TRBV9|TRBJ1-4
ASSVAGVNEKLF
>TRBV3-1|TRBJ1-1
ASSLREGGTEAF
>TRBV7-9|TRBJ1-2
ASSASGAANYGYT
>TRBV2|TRBJ2-1
ASNPTSGGAWQL
>TRBV6-2/TRBV6-3|TRBJ1-2
ASSSYGTSSNYGYT
>TRBV27|TRBJ2-7
ASSFAPGQGYYEQY
>TRBV29-1|TRBJ1-4
SVERSDNEKLF
>TRBV6-5|TRBJ2-1
ASSYSPPSGSLNEQF
>TRBV7-2|TRBJ2-1
ASSLGGLAGAYNGQF
>TRBV5-1|TRBJ2-1
ASSLDGGRLANEQF
>TRBV7-8|TRBJ2-1
ASSLVVSSGVSKETQF
>TRBV7-8|TRBJ1-5
ASRQTRDSNQPQH
>TRBV20-1|TRBJ1-2
SAPHRPVGYGYT
>TRBV29-1|TRBJ2-1
SATGTGGSRTYNEQF
>TRBV29-1|TRBJ2-2
SVESVAGVGPGELF
>TRBV6-1|TRBJ1-6
ASTRQNNSPLH
>TRBV20-1|TRBJ1-5
SARSRDRAASNQPQH
>TRBV5-1|TRBJ2-1
ATSLGTTVVYNEQF
>TRBV7-9|TRBJ2-3
ASSAIHPTDTQY
>TRBV4-2|NA
ASSQRLAGVGYEQY
>TRBV3-1|TRBJ2-7
ASSKTSGSYEQY
>TRBV9|NA
ASSPTSGESYNEQY